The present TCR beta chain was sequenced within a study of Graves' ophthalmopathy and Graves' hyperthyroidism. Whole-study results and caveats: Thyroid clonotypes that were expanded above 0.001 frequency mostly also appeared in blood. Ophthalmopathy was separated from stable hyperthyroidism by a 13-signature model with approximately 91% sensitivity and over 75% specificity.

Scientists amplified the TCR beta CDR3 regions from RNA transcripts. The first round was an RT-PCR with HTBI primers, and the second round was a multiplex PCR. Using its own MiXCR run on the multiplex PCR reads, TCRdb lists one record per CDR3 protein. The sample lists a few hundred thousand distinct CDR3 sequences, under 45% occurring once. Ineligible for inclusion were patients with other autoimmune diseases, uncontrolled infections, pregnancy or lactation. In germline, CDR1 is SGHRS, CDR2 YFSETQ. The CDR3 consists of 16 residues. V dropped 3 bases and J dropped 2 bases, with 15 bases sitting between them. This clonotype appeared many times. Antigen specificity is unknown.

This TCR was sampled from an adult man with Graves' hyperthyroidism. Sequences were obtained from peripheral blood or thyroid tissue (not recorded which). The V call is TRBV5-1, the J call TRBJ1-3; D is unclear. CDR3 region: CASSYRAGTPGNTIYF. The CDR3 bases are TGCGCCAGCAGCTATCGGGCAGGAACCCCTGGAAACACCATATATTTT.